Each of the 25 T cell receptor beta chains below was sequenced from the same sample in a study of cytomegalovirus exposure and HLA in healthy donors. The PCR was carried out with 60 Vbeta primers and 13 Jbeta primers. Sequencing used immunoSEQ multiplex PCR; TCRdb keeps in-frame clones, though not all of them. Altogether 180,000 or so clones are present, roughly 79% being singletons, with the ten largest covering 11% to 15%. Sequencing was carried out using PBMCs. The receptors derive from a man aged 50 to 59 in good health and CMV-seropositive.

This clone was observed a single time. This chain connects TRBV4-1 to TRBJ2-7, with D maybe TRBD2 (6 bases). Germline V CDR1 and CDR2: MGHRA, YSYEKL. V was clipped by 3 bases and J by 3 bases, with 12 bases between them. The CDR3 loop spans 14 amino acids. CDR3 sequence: CASSQDYGDYEQYF. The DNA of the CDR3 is TGCGCCAGCAGCCAGGACTATGGCGACTACGAGCAGTACTTC.

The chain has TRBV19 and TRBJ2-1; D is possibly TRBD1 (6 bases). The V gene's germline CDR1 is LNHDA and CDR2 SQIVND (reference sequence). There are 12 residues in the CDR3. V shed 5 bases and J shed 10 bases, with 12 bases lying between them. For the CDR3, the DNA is TGTGCCAGTAGTCGTAGGGGACACGAGCAGTTCTTC. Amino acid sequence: CASSRRGHEQFF.

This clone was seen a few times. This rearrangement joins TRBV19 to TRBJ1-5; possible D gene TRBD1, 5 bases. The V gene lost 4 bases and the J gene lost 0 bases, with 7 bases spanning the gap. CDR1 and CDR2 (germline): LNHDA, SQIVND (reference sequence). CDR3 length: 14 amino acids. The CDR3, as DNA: TGTGCCAGTAGTAGACAGAATAGCAATCAGCCCCAGCATTTT. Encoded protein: CASSRQNSNQPQHF.

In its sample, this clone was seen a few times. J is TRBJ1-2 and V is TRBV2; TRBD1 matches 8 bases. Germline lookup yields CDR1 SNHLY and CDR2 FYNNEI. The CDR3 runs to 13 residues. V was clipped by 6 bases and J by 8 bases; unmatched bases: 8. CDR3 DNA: TGTGCCAGCAGCTATGACAGGGGTAGAGGCTACACCTTC. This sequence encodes CASSYDRGRGYTF.

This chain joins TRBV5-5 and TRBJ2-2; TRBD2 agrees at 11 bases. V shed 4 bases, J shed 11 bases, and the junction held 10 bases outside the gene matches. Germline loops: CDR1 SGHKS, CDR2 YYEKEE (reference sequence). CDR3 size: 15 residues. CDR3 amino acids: CASSRGTSGWTELFF. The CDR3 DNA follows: TGTGCCAGCAGCCGAGGGACTAGCGGATGGACTGAGCTGTTTTTT.

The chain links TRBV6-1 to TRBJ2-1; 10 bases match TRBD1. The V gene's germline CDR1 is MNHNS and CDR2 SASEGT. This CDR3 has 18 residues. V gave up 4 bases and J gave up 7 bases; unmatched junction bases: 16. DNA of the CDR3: TGTGCCAGCAGTGGAGGACAGGGGGGATCGTACATAAGGAATGAGCAGTTCTTC. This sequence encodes CASSGGQGGSYIRNEQFF.

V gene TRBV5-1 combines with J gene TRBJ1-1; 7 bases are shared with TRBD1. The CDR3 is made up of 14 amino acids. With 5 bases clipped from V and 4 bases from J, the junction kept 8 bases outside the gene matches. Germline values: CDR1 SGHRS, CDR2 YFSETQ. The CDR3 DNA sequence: TGCGCCAGCAGGTATACGACAGGGCTCACTGAAGCTTTCTTT. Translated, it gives CASRYTTGLTEAFF.

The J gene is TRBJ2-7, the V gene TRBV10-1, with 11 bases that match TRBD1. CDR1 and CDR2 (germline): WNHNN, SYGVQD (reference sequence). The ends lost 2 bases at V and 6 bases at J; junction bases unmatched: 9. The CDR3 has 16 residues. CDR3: CASSEPNPGQGGEQYV. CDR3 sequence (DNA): TGCGCCAGCAGTGAGCCAAATCCGGGACAGGGGGGCGAGCAGTACGTC.

In DNA, the CDR3 is TGCGCCAGCAGCTTGGGTATGTCCTACAATGAGCAGTTCTTC. As protein: CASSLGMSYNEQFF. The J gene is TRBJ2-1, the V gene TRBV5-1; D is ambiguous. V shed 0 bases and J shed 1 base, with 5 bases lying between them. This CDR3 has 14 amino acids. Germline CDR1 is SGHRS and CDR2 is YFSETQ. Looking up the rest from reference TRBV5-1 and TRBJ2-1 gives the full variable domain: KAGVTQTPRYLIKTRGQQVTLSCSPISGHRSVSWYQQTPGQGLQFLFEYFSETQRNKGNFPGRFSGRQFSNSRSEMNVSTLELGDSALYLCASSLGMSYNEQFFGPGTRLTVL.

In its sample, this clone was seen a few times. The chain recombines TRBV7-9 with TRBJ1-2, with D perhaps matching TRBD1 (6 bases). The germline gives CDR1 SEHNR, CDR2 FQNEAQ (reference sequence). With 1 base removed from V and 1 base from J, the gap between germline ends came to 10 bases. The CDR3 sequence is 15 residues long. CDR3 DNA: TGTGCCAGCAGCTTAGGGACAGTCATTAACTATGGCTACACCTTC. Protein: CASSLGTVINYGYTF. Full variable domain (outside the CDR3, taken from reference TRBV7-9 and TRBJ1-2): DTGVSQNPRHKITKRGQNVTFRCDPISEHNRLYWYRQTLGQGPEFLTYFQNEAQLEKSRLLSDRFSAERPKGSFSTLEIQRTEQGDSAMYLCASSLGTVINYGYTFGSGTRLTVV.

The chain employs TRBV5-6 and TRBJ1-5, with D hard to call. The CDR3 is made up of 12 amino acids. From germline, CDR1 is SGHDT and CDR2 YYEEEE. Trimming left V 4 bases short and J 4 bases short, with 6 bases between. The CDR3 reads CASSVGNQPQHF. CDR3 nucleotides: TGTGCCAGCAGCGTCGGGAATCAGCCCCAGCATTTT.

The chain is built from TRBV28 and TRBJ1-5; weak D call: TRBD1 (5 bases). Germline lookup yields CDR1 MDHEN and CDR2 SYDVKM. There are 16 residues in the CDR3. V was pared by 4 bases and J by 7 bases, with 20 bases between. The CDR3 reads CASSSPARGAGQPQHF. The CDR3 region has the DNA TGTGCCAGCAGTTCCCCCGCGAGGGGCGCGGGACAGCCCCAGCATTTT.

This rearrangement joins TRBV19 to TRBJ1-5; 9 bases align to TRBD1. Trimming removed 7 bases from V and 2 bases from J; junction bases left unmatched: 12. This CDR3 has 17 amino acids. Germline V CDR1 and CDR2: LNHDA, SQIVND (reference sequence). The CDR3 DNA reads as TGTGCCAGTACCCTTATGGGACAGGGAGTGGGCAATCAGCCCCAGCATTTT. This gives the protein CASTLMGQGVGNQPQHF.

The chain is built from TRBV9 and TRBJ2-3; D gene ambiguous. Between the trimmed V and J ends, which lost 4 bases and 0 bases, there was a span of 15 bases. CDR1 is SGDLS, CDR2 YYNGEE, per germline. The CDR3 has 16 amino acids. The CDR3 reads CASSKDIMTSTDTQYF. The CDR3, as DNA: TGTGCCAGCAGCAAAGATATAATGACTAGCACAGATACGCAGTATTTT.

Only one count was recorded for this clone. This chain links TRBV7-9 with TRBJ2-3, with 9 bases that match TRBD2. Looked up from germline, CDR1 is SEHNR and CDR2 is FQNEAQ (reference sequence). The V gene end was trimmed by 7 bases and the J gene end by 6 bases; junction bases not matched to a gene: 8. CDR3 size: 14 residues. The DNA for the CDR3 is TGTGCCAGCACCCGTCTAGCGGGATGGGATACGCAGTATTTT. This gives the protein CASTRLAGWDTQYF.

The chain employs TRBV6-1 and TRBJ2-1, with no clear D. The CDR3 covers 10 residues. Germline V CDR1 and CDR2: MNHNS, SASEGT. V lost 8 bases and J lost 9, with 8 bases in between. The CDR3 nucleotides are TGTGCCAGCGGCGGTCGTGAGCAGTTCTTC. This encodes CASGGREQFF.

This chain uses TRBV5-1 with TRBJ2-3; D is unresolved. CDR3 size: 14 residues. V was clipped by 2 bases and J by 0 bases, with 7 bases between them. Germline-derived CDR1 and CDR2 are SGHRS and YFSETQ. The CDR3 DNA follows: TGCGCCAGCAGCTTACAGCCTAGCACAGATACGCAGTATTTT. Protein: CASSLQPSTDTQYF.

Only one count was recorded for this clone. This CDR3 reads CASLADRRITEAFF. The CDR3 DNA is TGTGCCAGCCTTGCCGACAGGAGGATCACTGAAGCTTTCTTT. V usage is TRBV6-5 and J usage is TRBJ1-1; tentative D call: TRBD1 (6 bases). The CDR3 contains 14 residues. Per germline, CDR1 MNHEY and CDR2 SVGAGI. V lost 8 bases to trimming and J lost 4 bases, with 17 bases between them.

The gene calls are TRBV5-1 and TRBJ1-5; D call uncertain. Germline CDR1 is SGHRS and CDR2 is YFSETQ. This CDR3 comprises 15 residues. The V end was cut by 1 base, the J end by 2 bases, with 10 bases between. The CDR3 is CASSLSGVGNQPQHF. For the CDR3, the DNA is TGCGCCAGCAGCTTGTCCGGGGTGGGCAATCAGCCCCAGCATTTT.

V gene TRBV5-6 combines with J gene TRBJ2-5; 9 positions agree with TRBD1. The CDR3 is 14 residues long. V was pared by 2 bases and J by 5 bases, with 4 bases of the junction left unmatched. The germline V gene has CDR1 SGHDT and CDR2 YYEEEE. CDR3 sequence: CASSFGTGQETQYF. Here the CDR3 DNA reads TGTGCCAGCAGCTTTGGGACAGGGCAGGAGACCCAGTACTTC.

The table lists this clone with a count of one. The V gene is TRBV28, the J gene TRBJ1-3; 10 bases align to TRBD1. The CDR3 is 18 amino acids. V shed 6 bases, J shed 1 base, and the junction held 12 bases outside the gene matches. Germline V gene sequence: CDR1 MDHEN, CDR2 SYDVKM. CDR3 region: CASRQPGQGFESGNTIYF. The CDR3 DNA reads TGTGCCAGCAGACAACCGGGACAGGGGTTTGAGTCTGGAAACACCATATATTTT.

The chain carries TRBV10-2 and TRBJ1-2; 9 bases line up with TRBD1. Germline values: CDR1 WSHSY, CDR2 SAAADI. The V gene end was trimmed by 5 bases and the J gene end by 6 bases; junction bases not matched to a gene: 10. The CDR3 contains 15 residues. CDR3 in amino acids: CASSTGQGRLDGYTF. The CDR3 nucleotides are TGCGCCAGCAGTACCGGACAGGGGAGATTAGATGGCTACACCTTC.

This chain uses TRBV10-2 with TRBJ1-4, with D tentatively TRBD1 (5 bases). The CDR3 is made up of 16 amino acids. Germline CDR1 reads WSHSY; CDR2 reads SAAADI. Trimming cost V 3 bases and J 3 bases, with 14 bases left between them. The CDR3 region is CASSDPIDSPNEKLFF. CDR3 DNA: TGCGCCAGCAGTGACCCCATCGACAGTCCTAATGAAAAACTGTTTTTT.

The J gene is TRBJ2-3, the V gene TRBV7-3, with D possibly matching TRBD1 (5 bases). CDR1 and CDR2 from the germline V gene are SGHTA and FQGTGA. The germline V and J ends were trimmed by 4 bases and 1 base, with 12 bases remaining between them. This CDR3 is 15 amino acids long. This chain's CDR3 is CASSSSGIGTDTQYF. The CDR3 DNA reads TGTGCCAGCAGCTCATCAGGGATAGGCACAGATACGCAGTATTTT.

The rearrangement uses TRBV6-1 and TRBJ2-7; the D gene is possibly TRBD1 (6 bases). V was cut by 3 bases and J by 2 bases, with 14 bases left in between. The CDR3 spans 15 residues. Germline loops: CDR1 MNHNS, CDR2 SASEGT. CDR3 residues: CASSDPRTATYEQYV. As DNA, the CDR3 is TGTGCCAGCAGTGACCCTAGGACAGCCACCTACGAGCAGTACGTC.